This TCR beta chain is from a study of regulatory T cells in long-lasting Graves disease. Study summary: For under 3 months, newly diagnosed Graves' patients had been taking antithyroid drugs. Study results and limitations: Whereas nearly 1,000 public clonotypes were shared by new patients, persistent patients shared more, at roughly 2,500.

Construction of the TCR beta libraries employed iRepertoire HTBI primers in conjunction with Arm-PCR of CDR3 regions. TCRdb passed the multiplex PCR reads through MiXCR, listing each CDR3 protein once. The table has roughly 520,000 distinct CDR3 sequences, approximately 12% seen once; the top ten hold roughly 8.9%. Regarding time point: newly diagnosed GD, antithyroid drugs for less than 3 months. Researchers made the TCR library from RNA that was extracted from PBMCs. Between the trimmed V and J ends, which lost 3 bases and 5 bases, there was a span of 15 bases. This CDR3 spans 15 amino acids. The germline CDR1 and CDR2 sequences are SGDLS and YYNGEE. Regarding this clonotype: Its specificity is not known.

In addition, the sample was reused for a study of T cells in Graves' hyperthyroidism and ophthalmopathy. That work contributes: Based on clinical symptoms, serum thyroxine and TRAb, thyroid ultrasound and orbital computed tomography, diagnoses were reached.

Sequencing was performed on peripheral blood mononuclear cells (PBMCs), taken at new diagnosis, from a patient treated with antithyroid drugs. The receptor was isolated from a woman younger than 45 with Graves disease. The V and J genes are TRBV9 and TRBJ1-3; tentative D call: TRBD1 (6 bases). The CDR3 reads CASSAQGVIRNTIYF. In DNA form, the CDR3 reads TGTGCCAGCAGCGCACAGGGCGTTATTAGAAACACCATATATTTT.